This passage covers 27 T cell receptor beta chains from one sample sequenced in a study of blood T cell repertoires in COVID-19. Repertoires were generated with immunoSEQ multiplex PCR, while TCRdb's copy carries only in-frame clones and drops some. The sample includes 65,000 to 90,000 clones, around 76% of them seen just once. The sequencing sample was made of peripheral blood. Receptors originate from a man in his sixties or seventies with active or convalescent COVID-19.

The V call is TRBV6-5, the J call TRBJ2-1, with TRBD2 matching 11 bases. Germline V gives CDR1 MNHEY, CDR2 SVGAGI. V gave up 8 bases and J gave up 5 bases; unmatched junction bases: 8. CDR3 length: 15 amino acids. The CDR3 bases are TGTGCCAGCGAACCTACTAGCGGGGGAAACAATGAGCAGTTCTTC. Protein product: CASEPTSGGNNEQFF.

The chain couples TRBV19 to TRBJ2-7; 7 nucleotides align to TRBD1. The CDR3 has 15 residues. V shed 6 bases, J shed 2 bases, and the junction held 10 bases outside the gene matches. Germline values: CDR1 LNHDA, CDR2 SQIVND (reference sequence). This chain's CDR3 is CASRRGQEGTYEQYF. The CDR3 bases are TGTGCCAGTAGAAGGGGGCAGGAAGGTACCTACGAGCAGTACTTC.

J is TRBJ2-3 and V is TRBV20-1; TRBD2 aligns across 9 bases. After removal of 3 bases from V and 8 bases from J, the junction contained 12 bases not matched to a gene. Germline CDR1 and CDR2: DFQATT and SNEGSKA (reference sequence). The CDR3 extends over 15 amino acids. The CDR3 here is CSASNSASGDGTQYF. As DNA, the CDR3 is TGCAGTGCTAGTAACTCGGCTAGCGGGGACGGTACGCAGTATTTT.

This chain connects TRBV24-1 to TRBJ1-5; no firm D call. This CDR3 contains 15 residues. Per germline, CDR1 KGHDR and CDR2 SFDVKD. V was clipped by 8 bases and J by 3 bases, with 16 bases between them. CDR3 bases: TGTGCCACCACTATCCGACACCAACCCAATCAGCCCCAGCATTTT. It yields the protein CATTIRHQPNQPQHF.

The chain joins TRBV19 to TRBJ2-5; tentative D call: TRBD2 (6 bases). The ends were cut back, 6 bases at V and 4 bases at J, with 12 bases in the middle. The CDR3 length is 13 residues. Germline V gives CDR1 LNHDA, CDR2 SQIVND (reference sequence). CDR3 protein: CASRRDGGETQYF. Written as DNA, the CDR3 is TGTGCCAGTAGACGGGACGGGGGAGAGACCCAGTACTTC.

The V call is TRBV11-2, the J call TRBJ1-1; TRBD1 aligns across 8 bases. The CDR3 runs to 13 residues. Germline V CDR1 and CDR2: SGHAT, FQNNGV. The V and J ends lost 6 bases and 5 bases, in that order; junction bases with no gene match: 5. The CDR3 loop is CASRSTGGTEAFF. DNA of the CDR3: TGTGCCAGCAGGTCTACAGGGGGTACTGAAGCTTTCTTT.

This clone was found once. V is TRBV27 and J is TRBJ2-7; 9 bases map to TRBD1. CDR1 and CDR2 (germline): MNHEY, SMNVEV (reference sequence). The CDR3 runs to 14 residues. J lost 2 bases, V lost 6 bases, and 5 bases had no gene match. The CDR3, as DNA: TGTGCCAGCAGAACCGACAGGGGGGCCTACGAGCAGTACTTC. This translates into CASRTDRGAYEQYF.

This chain connects TRBV7-9 to TRBJ1-2; maybe TRBD1 (6 bases). There are 14 residues in the CDR3. The V gene lost 4 bases and the J gene lost 5 bases, with 14 bases spanning the gap. Germline V gene data show CDR1 as SEHNR and CDR2 as FQNEAQ (reference sequence). The CDR3 spells CASSSWGQEYGYTF. CDR3 bases: TGTGCCAGCAGCTCGTGGGGGCAAGAGTATGGCTACACCTTC.

The rearrangement joins TRBV12-3 or TRBV12-4 to TRBJ1-6; D is ambiguous. The CDR3 is made up of 13 amino acids. V was cut by 8 bases and J by 3 bases, with 8 bases left in between. In DNA, the CDR3 is TGTGCCAGCCGACGGGTCTATAATTCACCCCTCCACTTT. Amino acids: CASRRVYNSPLHF.

The chain links TRBV27 to TRBJ2-7; maybe TRBD2 (6 bases). Trimming shortened V by 3 bases and J by 7 bases, and 16 bases separated the two germline ends. The CDR3 sequence is 14 residues long. Germline lookup yields CDR1 MNHEY and CDR2 SMNVEV (reference sequence). The CDR3 spells CASSLVGGLEEQYF. The CDR3 DNA reads TGTGCCAGCAGTTTGGTTGGAGGGTTGGAAGAGCAGTACTTC.

The chain has TRBV9 and TRBJ2-2, with D unresolved. Deletions cut 0 bases from V and 0 bases from J, with 3 bases between. Germline assignment: CDR1 SGDLS and CDR2 YYNGEE. The CDR3 loop spans 14 amino acids. The CDR3 loop is CASSVEPNTGELFF. The DNA for the CDR3 is TGTGCCAGCAGCGTAGAGCCGAACACCGGGGAGCTGTTTTTT.

Of note for this clone: Other DNA sequences within the sample encode an identical CDR3. The V and J genes are TRBV7-9 and TRBJ2-7; the match to TRBD1 covers 9 bases. V lost 3 bases, J lost 3 bases, and 3 bases stayed unmatched. This CDR3 is built from 14 residues. Germline CDR1 reads SEHNR; CDR2 reads FQNEAQ (reference sequence). CDR3 sequence: CASSLTGGDYEQYF. CDR3 bases: TGTGCCAGCAGCTTGACAGGGGGGGACTACGAGCAGTACTTC.

V usage is TRBV19 and J usage is TRBJ1-5, with 8 bases that match TRBD1. Germline loops: CDR1 LNHDA, CDR2 SQIVND (reference sequence). The CDR3 is 15 residues long. The ends lost 4 bases at V and 4 bases at J; junction bases unmatched: 6. DNA for the CDR3: TGTGCCAGTAGTACTCGGACAGGGATAAATCAGCCCCAGCATTTT. This encodes CASSTRTGINQPQHF.

This chain joins TRBV10-2 and TRBJ1-2, with a weak D call TRBD1 (6 bases). The CDR3 consists of 14 residues. Germline assignment: CDR1 WSHSY and CDR2 SAAADI. Trimming left V 7 bases short and J 1 base short, with 13 bases between. CDR3 protein: CASKQGGNNYGYTF. In DNA, the CDR3 is TGCGCCAGCAAACAGGGTGGGAATAACTATGGCTACACCTTC.

V usage is TRBV19 and J usage is TRBJ2-5, with D possibly matching TRBD2 (6 bases). Germline V gene sequence: CDR1 LNHDA, CDR2 SQIVND (reference sequence). The CDR3 has 13 amino acids. The germline V and J ends were trimmed by 4 bases and 7 bases, with 13 bases remaining between them. This CDR3 is CASSTPPRGTQYF. The CDR3, as DNA: TGTGCCAGTAGTACCCCCCCGCGGGGGACCCAGTACTTC.

The chain links TRBV28 to TRBJ2-7; the match to TRBD2 covers 15 bases. The CDR3 is 16 amino acids. Germline CDR1 MDHEN, CDR2 SYDVKM. Unmatched junction bases numbered 5, after V lost 8 bases and J lost 0 bases. The CDR3 loop reads CASGLAGGKISYEQYF. The CDR3 nucleotides read TGTGCCAGCGGACTAGCGGGGGGGAAAATCTCCTACGAGCAGTACTTC.

V is TRBV19 and J is TRBJ1-1, with a possible D match to TRBD1 (5 bases). V was trimmed by 3 bases and J by 11 bases, leaving 13 bases between them. From germline, CDR1 is LNHDA and CDR2 SQIVND (reference sequence). This CDR3 has 12 amino acids. DNA of the CDR3: TGTGCCAGTAGTATTCAGGACATGGCGGCTTTCTTT. Its translation: CASSIQDMAAFF.

The chain carries TRBV5-1 and TRBJ2-7; D is possibly TRBD1 (6 bases). The CDR3 is 13 amino acids. V was clipped by 2 bases and J by 1 base, with 7 bases between them. CDR1 SGHRS and CDR2 YFSETQ come from the germline V gene. CDR3 amino acids: CASSFTGSYEQYF. For the CDR3, the DNA is TGCGCCAGCAGCTTTACAGGGTCCTACGAGCAGTACTTC.

As to this clone: Other DNA sequences in the sample encode the same CDR3. V usage is TRBV18 and J usage is TRBJ2-1, with TRBD2 matching 11 bases. Germline lookup yields CDR1 KGHSH and CDR2 LQKENI. V dropped 6 bases and J dropped 6; count of bases not matched to a gene: 4. This CDR3 spans 14 amino acids. CDR3 amino acids: CASSTGTSGNEQFF. In DNA form, the CDR3 reads TGTGCCAGCTCGACCGGGACTAGCGGCAATGAGCAGTTCTTC.

The rearrangement uses TRBV6-5 and TRBJ2-1; 11 bases map to TRBD2. The germline CDR1 and CDR2 sequences are MNHEY and SVGAGI. The V and J ends lost 6 bases and 6 bases, in that order; junction bases with no gene match: 1. This CDR3 has 13 amino acids. CDR3 DNA sequence: TGTGCCAGCAGACTAGCGGGAGCCAATGAGCAGTTCTTC. Translating it yields CASRLAGANEQFF.

In this sample, this clone turned up a few times. V usage is TRBV5-6 and J usage is TRBJ1-5, with D perhaps matching TRBD1 (5 bases). V was trimmed by 2 bases and J by 3 bases, leaving 12 bases between them. Germline V gene lookup returns CDR1 SGHDT and CDR2 YYEEEE. The CDR3 sequence is 15 residues long. The DNA for the CDR3 is TGTGCCAGCAGCTTCAGGGAAGGGGTCAATCAGCCCCAGCATTTT. Amino acids: CASSFREGVNQPQHF.

The CDR3 DNA is TGTGCCAGCTCACTGAGGGGGTCGTTCATGAACACTGAAGCTTTCTTT. It codes for CASSLRGSFMNTEAFF. The chain has TRBV18 and TRBJ1-1; a possible D gene is TRBD1 (6 bases). Germline V gene data show CDR1 as KGHSH and CDR2 as LQKENI. V shed 4 bases and J shed 0 bases, with 15 bases lying between them. This CDR3 comprises 16 residues.

The chain uses TRBV7-9 and TRBJ2-3, with TRBD2 matching 7 bases. There are 13 residues in the CDR3. The V and J ends lost 1 base and 6 bases, in that order; junction bases with no gene match: 1. Germline V gene data show CDR1 as SEHNR and CDR2 as FQNEAQ (reference sequence). CDR3 protein: CASSLGTRDTQYF. CDR3 nucleotide sequence: TGTGCCAGCAGCTTAGGGACTAGGGATACGCAGTATTTT.

The V and J genes are TRBV18 and TRBJ2-5; D is unresolved. V shed 2 bases and J shed 5 bases, with 15 bases lying between them. The V gene's germline CDR1 is KGHSH and CDR2 LQKENI. The CDR3 length is 15 residues. CDR3: CASSPTPSSGETQYF. In DNA, the CDR3 is TGTGCCAGCTCACCAACACCGTCCTCCGGGGAGACCCAGTACTTC. The variable domain in full, completed from reference TRBV18 and TRBJ2-5, reads NAGVMQNPRHLVRRRGQEARLRCSPMKGHSHVYWYRQLPEEGLKFMVYLQKENIIDESGMPKERFSAEFPKEGPSILRIQQVVRGDSAAYFCASSPTPSSGETQYFGPGTRLLVL.

This clone was seen more than once but under ten times. The chain recombines TRBV5-1 with TRBJ1-1; TRBD1 is a possible D gene (6 bases). With 3 bases removed from V and 3 bases from J, the gap between germline ends came to 15 bases. The CDR3 covers 15 residues. In germline, CDR1 is SGHRS, CDR2 YFSETQ. CDR3 nucleotides: TGCGCCAGCAGCTGGGCCGGGACATCCGACACTGAAGCTTTCTTT. Protein: CASSWAGTSDTEAFF.

This rearrangement joins TRBV5-4 to TRBJ1-1; D is possibly TRBD1 (6 bases). The V and J ends lost 2 bases and 3 bases respectively, with 11 bases between them. This CDR3 region has 14 residues. Germline loops: CDR1 SGHNT, CDR2 YYREEE (reference sequence). CDR3 in DNA: TGTGCCAGCAGCTTTAAAAACAGGGACACTGAAGCTTTCTTT. Its protein is CASSFKNRDTEAFF.

V usage is TRBV28 and J usage is TRBJ1-4; D is ambiguous. Trimming removed 8 bases from V and 2 bases from J, with 15 bases in between. Per germline, CDR1 MDHEN and CDR2 SYDVKM. The CDR3 covers 15 residues. CDR3: CASGRTVITNEKLFF. CDR3 nucleotide sequence: TGTGCCAGCGGGAGGACCGTTATTACTAATGAAAAACTGTTTTTT.